The 3 T cell receptor beta chains below come from one sample, sequenced in a study of T cells after yellow fever vaccination. TCRdb re-called the 5' RACE reads through MiXCR, storing one row per CDR3 protein. The sample yields more than 65,000 distinct CDR3 sequences, less than 15% seen once. The sequenced sample was CD8+ T cells not binding an NS4B(214-222) dextramer, sorted from PBMCs, obtained roughly 20 days after the first yellow fever vaccination. These receptors were obtained from a young man who received the YFV17D yellow fever vaccine.

This clonotype was observed a single time. The gene calls are TRBV6-1 and TRBJ1-2, with no clear D. The V end lost 7 bases, the J end lost 1 base, and 13 bases lay between the germline ends. Germline V CDR1 and CDR2: MNHNS, SASEGT. This CDR3 region has 14 residues. The CDR3 DNA reads as TGTGCCAGCACGAAGGCGATCAATAACTATGGCTACACCTTC. This translates into CASTKAINNYGYTF.

There are a few counts of this clonotype. The genes are TRBV4-1 and TRBJ1-2, with 7 bases lining up with TRBD1. V trimming: 0 bases; J trimming: 0 bases; junction bases outside the gene matches: 4. Germline CDR1 and CDR2: MGHRA and YSYEKL. The CDR3 extends over 16 amino acids. In nucleotides, the CDR3 is TGCGCCAGCAGCCAAGACGGGACAGTAGCTAACTATGGCTACACCTTC. Amino acid sequence: CASSQDGTVANYGYTF.

This clonotype appeared many times. V is TRBV15 and J is TRBJ2-7; 7 bases are a match to TRBD1. J lost 2 bases, V lost 5 bases, and 9 bases had no gene match. This CDR3 region has 15 residues. CDR1 and CDR2 (germline): LNHNV, YYDKDF (reference sequence). Here the CDR3 DNA reads TGTGCCACCAGCCTCGGACAGGTACAAACCTACGAGCAGTACTTC. It is translated as CATSLGQVQTYEQYF.